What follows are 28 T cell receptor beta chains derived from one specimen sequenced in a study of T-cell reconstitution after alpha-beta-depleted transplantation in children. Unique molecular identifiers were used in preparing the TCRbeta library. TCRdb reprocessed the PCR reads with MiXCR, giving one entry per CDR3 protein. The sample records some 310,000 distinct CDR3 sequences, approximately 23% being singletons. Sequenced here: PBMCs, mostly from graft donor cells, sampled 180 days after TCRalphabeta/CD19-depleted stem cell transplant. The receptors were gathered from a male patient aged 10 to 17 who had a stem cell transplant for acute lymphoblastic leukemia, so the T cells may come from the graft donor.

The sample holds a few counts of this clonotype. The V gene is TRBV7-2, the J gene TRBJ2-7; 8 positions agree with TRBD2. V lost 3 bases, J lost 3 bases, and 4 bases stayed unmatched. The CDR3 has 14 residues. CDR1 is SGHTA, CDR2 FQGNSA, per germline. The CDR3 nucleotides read TGTGCCAGCAGCTTTGGGACTAGGAACTACGAGCAGTACTTC. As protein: CASSFGTRNYEQYF.

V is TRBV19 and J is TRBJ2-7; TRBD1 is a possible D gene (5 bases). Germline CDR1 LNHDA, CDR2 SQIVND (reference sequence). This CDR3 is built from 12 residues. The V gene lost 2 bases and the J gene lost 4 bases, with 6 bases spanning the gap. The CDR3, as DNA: TGTGCCAGTAGTATACCAGGGTACGAGCAGTACTTC. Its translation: CASSIPGYEQYF.

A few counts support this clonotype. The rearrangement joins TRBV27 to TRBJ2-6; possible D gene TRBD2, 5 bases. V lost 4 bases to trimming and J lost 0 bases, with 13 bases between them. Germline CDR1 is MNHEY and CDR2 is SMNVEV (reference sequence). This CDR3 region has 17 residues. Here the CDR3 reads CASSSQLVLSGANVLTF. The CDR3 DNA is TGTGCCAGCAGTTCCCAACTAGTCCTCTCTGGGGCCAACGTCCTGACTTTC. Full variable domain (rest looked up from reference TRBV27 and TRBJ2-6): EAQVTQNPRYLITVTGKKLTVTCSQNMNHEYMSWYRQDPGLGLRQIYYSMNVEVTDKGDVPEGYKVSRKEKRNFPLILESPSPNQTSLYFCASSSQLVLSGANVLTFGAGSRLTVL.

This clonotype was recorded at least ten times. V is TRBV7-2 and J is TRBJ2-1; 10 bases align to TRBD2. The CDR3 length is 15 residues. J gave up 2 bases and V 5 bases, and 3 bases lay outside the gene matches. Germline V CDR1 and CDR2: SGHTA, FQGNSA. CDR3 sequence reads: CASSLGLAAYNEQFF. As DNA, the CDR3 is TGTGCCAGCAGCCTTGGACTAGCGGCCTACAATGAGCAGTTCTTC.

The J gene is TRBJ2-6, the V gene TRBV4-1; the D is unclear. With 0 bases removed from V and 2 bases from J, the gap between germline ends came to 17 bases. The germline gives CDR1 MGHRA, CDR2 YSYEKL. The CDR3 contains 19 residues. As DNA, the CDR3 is TGCGCCAGCAGCCAAGATTTCCTAACTCTTCGGACTGGGGCCAACGTCCTGACTTTC. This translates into CASSQDFLTLRTGANVLTF.

In DNA, the CDR3 is TGCAGTGCTAGAGATTACTGGAATTCCTACGAGCAGTACTTC. The encoded protein is CSARDYWNSYEQYF. The chain uses TRBV20-1 and TRBJ2-7; D not certain. V was shortened by 0 bases and J by 1 base, with 10 bases between the two germline ends. Germline-derived CDR1 and CDR2 are DFQATT and SNEGSKA (reference sequence). CDR3 length: 14 amino acids.

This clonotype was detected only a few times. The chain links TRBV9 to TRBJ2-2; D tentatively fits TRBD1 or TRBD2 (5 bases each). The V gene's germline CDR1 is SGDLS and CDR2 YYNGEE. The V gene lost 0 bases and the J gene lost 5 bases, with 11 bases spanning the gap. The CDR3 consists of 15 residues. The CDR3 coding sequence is TGTGCCAGCAGCGTAGACGGGACCGATACCGGGGAGCTGTTTTTT. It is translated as CASSVDGTDTGELFF.

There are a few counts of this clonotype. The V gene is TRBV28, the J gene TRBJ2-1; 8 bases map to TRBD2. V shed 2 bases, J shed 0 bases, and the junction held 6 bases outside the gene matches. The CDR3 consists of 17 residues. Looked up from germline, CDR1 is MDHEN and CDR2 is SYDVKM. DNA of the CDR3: TGTGCCAGCAGTTTAAGCGGGAGCGGTAGCTCCTACAATGAGCAGTTCTTC. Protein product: CASSLSGSGSSYNEQFF.

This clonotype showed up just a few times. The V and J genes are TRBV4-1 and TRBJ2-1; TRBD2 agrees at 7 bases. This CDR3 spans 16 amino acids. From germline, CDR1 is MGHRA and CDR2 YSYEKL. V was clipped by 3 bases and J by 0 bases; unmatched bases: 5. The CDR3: CASSQSSGSSYNEQFF. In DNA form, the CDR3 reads TGCGCCAGCAGCCAGTCTAGCGGAAGCTCCTACAATGAGCAGTTCTTC.

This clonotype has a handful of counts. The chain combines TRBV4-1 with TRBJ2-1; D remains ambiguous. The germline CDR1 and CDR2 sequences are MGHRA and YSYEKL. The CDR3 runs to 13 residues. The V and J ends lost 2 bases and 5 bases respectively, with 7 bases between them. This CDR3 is CASSQPLDNEQFF. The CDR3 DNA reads TGCGCCAGCAGCCAACCCCTCGACAATGAGCAGTTCTTC.

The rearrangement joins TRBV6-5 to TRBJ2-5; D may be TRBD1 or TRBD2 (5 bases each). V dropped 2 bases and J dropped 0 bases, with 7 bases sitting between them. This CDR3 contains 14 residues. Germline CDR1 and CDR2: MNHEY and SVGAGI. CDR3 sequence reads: CASSYGGDQETQYF. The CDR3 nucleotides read TGTGCCAGCAGTTACGGGGGAGACCAAGAGACCCAGTACTTC.

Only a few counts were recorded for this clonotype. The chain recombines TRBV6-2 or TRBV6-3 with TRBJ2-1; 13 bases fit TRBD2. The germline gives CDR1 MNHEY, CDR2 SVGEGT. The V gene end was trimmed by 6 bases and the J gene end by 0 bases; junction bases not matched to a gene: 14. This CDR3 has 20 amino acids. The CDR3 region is CASRIMGLAGYLSSYNEQFF. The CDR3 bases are TGTGCCAGCAGAATTATGGGACTAGCGGGGTACTTAAGCTCCTACAATGAGCAGTTCTTC.

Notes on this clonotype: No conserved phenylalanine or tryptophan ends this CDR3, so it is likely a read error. CDR3 residues: CASRRTLSYEQYL. The CDR3 coding sequence is TGTGCCAGCAGACGGACACTCTCCTACGAGCAGTACCTC. The chain links TRBV28 to TRBJ2-7; maybe TRBD1 (5 bases). The CDR3 sequence is 13 residues long. V was cut by 6 bases and J by 0 bases, with 9 bases left in between. Germline CDR1 reads MDHEN; CDR2 reads SYDVKM.

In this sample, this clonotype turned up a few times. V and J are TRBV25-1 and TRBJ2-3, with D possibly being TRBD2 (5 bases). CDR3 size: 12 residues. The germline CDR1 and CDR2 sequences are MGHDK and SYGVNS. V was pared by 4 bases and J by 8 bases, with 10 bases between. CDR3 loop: CASSAGLGTQYF. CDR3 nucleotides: TGTGCCAGCAGTGCTGGACTGGGTACGCAGTATTTT.

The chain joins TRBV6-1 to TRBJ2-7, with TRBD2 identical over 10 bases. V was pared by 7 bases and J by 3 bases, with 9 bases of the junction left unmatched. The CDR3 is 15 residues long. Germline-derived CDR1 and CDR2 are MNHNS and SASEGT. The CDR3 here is CASKGGLAGVYEQYF. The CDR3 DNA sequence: TGTGCCAGCAAAGGAGGGCTAGCGGGAGTCTACGAGCAGTACTTC.

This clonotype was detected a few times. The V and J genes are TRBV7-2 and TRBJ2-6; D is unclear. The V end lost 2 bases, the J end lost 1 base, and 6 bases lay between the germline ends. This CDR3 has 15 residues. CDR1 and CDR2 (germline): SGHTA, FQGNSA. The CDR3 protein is CASSLSSSGANVLTF. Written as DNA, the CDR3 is TGTGCCAGCAGCTTATCGAGTTCTGGGGCCAACGTCCTGACTTTC.

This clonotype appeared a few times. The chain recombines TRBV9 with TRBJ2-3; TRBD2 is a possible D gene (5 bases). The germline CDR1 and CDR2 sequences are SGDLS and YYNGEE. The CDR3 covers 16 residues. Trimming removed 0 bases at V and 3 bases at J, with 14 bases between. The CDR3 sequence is CASSVASRIGTDTQYF. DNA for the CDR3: TGTGCCAGCAGCGTAGCTAGCAGGATAGGGACAGATACGCAGTATTTT.

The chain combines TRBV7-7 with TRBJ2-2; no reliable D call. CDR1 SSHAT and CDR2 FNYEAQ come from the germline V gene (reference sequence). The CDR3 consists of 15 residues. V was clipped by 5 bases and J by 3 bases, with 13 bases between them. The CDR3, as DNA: TGTGCCAGCAGCGCCTATGAACAGTACACCGGGGAGCTGTTTTTT. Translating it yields CASSAYEQYTGELFF.

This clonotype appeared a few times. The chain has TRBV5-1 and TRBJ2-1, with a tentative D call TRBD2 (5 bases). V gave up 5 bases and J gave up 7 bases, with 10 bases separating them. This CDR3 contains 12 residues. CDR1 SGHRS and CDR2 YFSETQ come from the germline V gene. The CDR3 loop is CASRSGQNEQFF. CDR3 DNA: TGCGCCAGCAGGAGCGGTCAAAATGAGCAGTTCTTC.

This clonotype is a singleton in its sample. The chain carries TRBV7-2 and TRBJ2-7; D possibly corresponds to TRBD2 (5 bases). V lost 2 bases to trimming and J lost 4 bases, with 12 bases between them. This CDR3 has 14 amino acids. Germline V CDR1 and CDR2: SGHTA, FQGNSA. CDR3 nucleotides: TGTGCCAGCAGCTTAACTAGAGGTCTTTACGAGCAGTACTTC. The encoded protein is CASSLTRGLYEQYF.

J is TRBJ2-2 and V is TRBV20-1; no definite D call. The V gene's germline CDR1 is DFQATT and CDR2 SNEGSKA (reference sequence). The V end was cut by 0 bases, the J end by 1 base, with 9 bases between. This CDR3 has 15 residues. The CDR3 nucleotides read TGCAGTGCTAGAGATGTGAGACTGAACACCGGGGAGCTGTTTTTT. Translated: CSARDVRLNTGELFF.

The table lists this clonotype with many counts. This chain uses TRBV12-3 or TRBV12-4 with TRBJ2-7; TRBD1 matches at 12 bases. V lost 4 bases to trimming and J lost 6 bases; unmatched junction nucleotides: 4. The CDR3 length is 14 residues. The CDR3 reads CASSSGTGGAEQYF. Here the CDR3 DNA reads TGTGCCAGCAGTTCCGGGACAGGGGGCGCCGAGCAGTACTTC.

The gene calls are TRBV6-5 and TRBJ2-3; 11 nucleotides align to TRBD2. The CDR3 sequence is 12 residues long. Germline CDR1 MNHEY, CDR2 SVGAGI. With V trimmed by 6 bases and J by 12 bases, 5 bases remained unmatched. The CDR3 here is CASRTSGKSQYF. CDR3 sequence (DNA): TGTGCCAGCAGGACTAGCGGGAAGAGCCAGTATTTT.

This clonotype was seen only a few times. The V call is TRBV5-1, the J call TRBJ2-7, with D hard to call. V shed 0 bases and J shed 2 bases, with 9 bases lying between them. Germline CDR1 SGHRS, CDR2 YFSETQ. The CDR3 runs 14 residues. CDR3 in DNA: TGCGCCAGCAGCTTGGTGGCAGATGCCTACGAGCAGTACTTC. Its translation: CASSLVADAYEQYF.

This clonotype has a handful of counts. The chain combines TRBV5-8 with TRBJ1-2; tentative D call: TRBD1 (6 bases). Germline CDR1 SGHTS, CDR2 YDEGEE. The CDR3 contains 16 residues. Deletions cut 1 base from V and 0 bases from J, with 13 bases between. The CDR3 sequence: CASSLSGHYPNYGYTF. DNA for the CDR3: TGTGCCAGCAGCTTGTCGGGACATTATCCTAACTATGGCTACACCTTC.

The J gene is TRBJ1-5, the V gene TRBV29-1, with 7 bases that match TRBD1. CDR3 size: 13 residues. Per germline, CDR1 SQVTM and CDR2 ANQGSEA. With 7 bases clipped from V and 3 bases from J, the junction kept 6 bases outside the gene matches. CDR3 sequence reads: CSALQGYNQPQHF. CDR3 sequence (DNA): TGCAGCGCCCTACAGGGGTACAATCAGCCCCAGCATTTT.

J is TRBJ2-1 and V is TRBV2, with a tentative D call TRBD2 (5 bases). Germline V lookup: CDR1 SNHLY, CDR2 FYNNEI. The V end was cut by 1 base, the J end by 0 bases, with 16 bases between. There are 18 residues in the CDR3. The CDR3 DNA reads TGTGCCAGCAGTGAAGAGGGAGTCGGATTTAGCTCCTACAATGAGCAGTTCTTC. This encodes CASSEEGVGFSSYNEQFF.

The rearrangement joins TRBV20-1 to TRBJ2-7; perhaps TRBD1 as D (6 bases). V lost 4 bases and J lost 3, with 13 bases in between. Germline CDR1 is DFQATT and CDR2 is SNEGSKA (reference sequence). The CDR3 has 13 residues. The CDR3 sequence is CSAIGQSLYEQYF. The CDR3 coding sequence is TGCAGTGCTATTGGACAGTCCCTCTACGAGCAGTACTTC.